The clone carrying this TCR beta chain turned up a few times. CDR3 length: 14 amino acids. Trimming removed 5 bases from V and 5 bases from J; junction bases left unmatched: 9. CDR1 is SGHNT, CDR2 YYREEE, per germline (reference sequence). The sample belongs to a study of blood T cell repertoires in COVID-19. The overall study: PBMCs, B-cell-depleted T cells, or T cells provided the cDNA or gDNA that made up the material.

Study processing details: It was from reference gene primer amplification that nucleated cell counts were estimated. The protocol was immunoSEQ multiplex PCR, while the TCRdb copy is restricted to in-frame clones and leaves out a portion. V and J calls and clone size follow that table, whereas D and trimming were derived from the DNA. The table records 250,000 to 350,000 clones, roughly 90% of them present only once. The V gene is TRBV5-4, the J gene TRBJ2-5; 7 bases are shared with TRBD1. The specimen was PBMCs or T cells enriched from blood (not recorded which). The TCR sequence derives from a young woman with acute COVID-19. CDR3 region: CASRMTGSDETQYF. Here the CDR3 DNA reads TGTGCCAGCAGGATGACAGGGAGTGACGAGACCCAGTACTTC. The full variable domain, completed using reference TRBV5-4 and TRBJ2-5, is ETGVTQSPTHLIKTRGQQVTLRCSSQSGHNTVSWYQQALGQGPQFIFQYYREEENGRGNFPPRFSGLQFPNYSSELNVNALELDDSALYLCASRMTGSDETQYFGPGTRLLVL.